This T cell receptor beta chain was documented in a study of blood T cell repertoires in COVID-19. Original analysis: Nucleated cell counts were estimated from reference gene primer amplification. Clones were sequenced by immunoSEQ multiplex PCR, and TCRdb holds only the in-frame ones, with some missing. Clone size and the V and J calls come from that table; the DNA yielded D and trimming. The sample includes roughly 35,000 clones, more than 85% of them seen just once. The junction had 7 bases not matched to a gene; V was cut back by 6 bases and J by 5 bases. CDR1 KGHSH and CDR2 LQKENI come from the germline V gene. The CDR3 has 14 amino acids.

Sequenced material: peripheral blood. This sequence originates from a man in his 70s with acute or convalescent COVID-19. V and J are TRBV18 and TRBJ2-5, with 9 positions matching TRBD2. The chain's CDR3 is CASSRTSEGETQYF. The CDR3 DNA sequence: TGTGCCAGCTCTCGGACTAGCGAGGGGGAGACCCAGTACTTC. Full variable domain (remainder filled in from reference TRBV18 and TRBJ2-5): NAGVMQNPRHLVRRRGQEARLRCSPMKGHSHVYWYRQLPEEGLKFMVYLQKENIIDESGMPKERFSAEFPKEGPSILRIQQVVRGDSAAYFCASSRTSEGETQYFGPGTRLLVL.